This TCR beta chain was documented in a study of T cell repertoires in cytomegalovirus infection (dated by TCRdb to the late 2010s). Context from the whole study: Donor HLA type was relevant to the analysis, because carriage of CMV infection together with the matching HLA type was indicated by public TCR beta signatures.

In the germline V gene (reference sequence), CDR1 corresponds to SGHNT and CDR2 to YYREEE. The CDR3 has 15 amino acids, counting the end cysteine and phenylalanine. Only the CDR3 portion is preserved as DNA: 45 bases, with reading frame beginning at the first base. The V end gives up 7 bases and the J end 7 bases, leaving 12 bases in the junction not matched to a gene. Reads for this sample came from an Illumina HiSeq 1500. The raw public reads went through TCRdb reprocessing: fastp at Q25, MiXCR clone calling, in-frame beta chains kept. CDR3 protein sequences are deduplicated, and each keeps its most common genes and DNA. This sample has around 180,000 distinct CDR3 sequences in its table, and 15% to 20% of those were observed once. The ten largest clones add up to around 3.1% of the sample. A remark on this clonotype: No cognate antigen has been identified for it. Within one base of it there is no much larger clone, and no base qualities were kept.

Points the paper makes about the study in general: The ex vivo response was dominated by HLA-C-restricted CMV-specific TCR beta clonotypes, which also provided the single most frequent clonotype in two of eight donors. In both this cohort and an independent cohort of some 370 donors, the cumulative frequency of public TCR beta family members distinguished carriers of CMV infection plus the relevant HLA type.

The material sequenced was PBMCs. The rearrangement combines TRBV5-4 with TRBJ2-1, and 9 junctional nucleotides match TRBD2. This clonotype was sampled from a human donor in good health (CMV status not recorded). Some clones in this sample may be carry-over from other donors' samples. The CDR3 region reads CASHLAGGPSNEQFF. The sequenced DNA: TGTGCCAGCCATCTGGCGGGAGGGCCGAGTAATGAGCAGTTCTTC.